This T cell receptor (beta chain) was documented in a study of regulatory T cells in long-lasting Graves disease. This clonotype appeared many times. Germline loops: CDR1 SNHLY, CDR2 FYNNEI. Trimming pared 4 bases from V and 4 bases from J, leaving 8 bases between. The CDR3 covers 13 residues. The TCR beta library used iRepertoire HTBI primers with Arm-PCR amplification of CDR3. TCRdb fed the multiplex PCR reads into MiXCR, producing one record per CDR3 protein. The sample includes 450,000 to 600,000 distinct CDR3 sequences, roughly 16% of them seen just once. As for time point: newly diagnosed GD, antithyroid drugs for less than 3 months. From PBMCs, RNA was extracted and then used to make the TCR library. These data were also filed under a second study, of T cells in Graves' hyperthyroidism and ophthalmopathy. This second report adds: Blood held most thyroid clonotypes expanded above 0.001 frequency. Before onset, ophthalmopathy was predicted by the model a median approximately 6.6 months earlier.

The specimen was peripheral blood mononuclear cells (PBMCs), collected at new diagnosis, from a patient treated with antithyroid drugs. The chain links TRBV2 to TRBJ1-5; D gene ambiguous. This clonotype originated in a man aged 35 to 55 with Graves disease. This CDR3 is CASSVVRNQPQHF. CDR3 coding DNA: TGTGCCAGCAGTGTGGTCAGAAATCAGCCCCAGCATTTT.